The 26 T cell receptor beta chains in this list originate from one sample, sequenced in a study of monozygotic twins with inflammatory bowel disease (dated by TCRdb to between 2019 and 2020). The receptor library was made with 5' RACE. Sequencing instrument: Illumina HiSeq 2500. The reads, reprocessed by TCRdb, yield one row per CDR3 protein sequence and no DNA. The sample table gives 110,000 to 150,000 distinct CDR3 sequences. Jointly, the top ten make up about 1.2% of the sample. The sample taken for sequencing was blood. Source of these receptors: a human donor with ulcerative colitis or Crohn's disease, or a healthy co-twin of an affected twin (not recorded which).

This chain joins TRBV19 and TRBJ2-6; TCRdb names TRBD2, which stays unverified in the absence of DNA. Germline CDR1 and CDR2: LNHDA and SQIVND (reference sequence). The CDR3 sequence is 19 residues long. The CDR3 region is CASSIAPSGSWTGANVLTF.

The chain uses TRBV27 and TRBJ2-7; checking the TCRdb D call of TRBD2 is not possible without DNA. This CDR3 has 15 residues. Germline CDR1 MNHEY, CDR2 SMNVEV (reference sequence). CDR3 protein: CASSLSGLASYEQYF.

The CDR3 is CASGLSTGELFF. The chain combines TRBV11-2 with TRBJ2-2. The CDR3 is made up of 12 amino acids. CDR1 is SGHAT, CDR2 FQNNGV, per germline. The full variable domain, rest sourced from reference TRBV11-2 and TRBJ2-2, is EAGVAQSPRYKIIEKRQSVAFWCNPISGHATLYWYQQILGQGPKLLIQFQNNGVVDDSQLPKDRFSAERLKGVDSTLKIQPAKLEDSAVYLCASGLSTGELFFGEGSRLTVL.

V usage is TRBV20-1 and J usage is TRBJ1-2. The CDR3 is 14 amino acids. The germline gives CDR1 DFQATT, CDR2 SNEGSKA (reference sequence). CDR3 in amino acids: CSAVQQLANYGYTF.

The rearrangement joins TRBV6-5 to TRBJ2-1; TCRdb lists TRBD2, though no DNA is available to test this call. This CDR3 contains 16 residues. CDR1 and CDR2 (germline): MNHEY, SVGAGI. The chain's CDR3 is CASSYGAGGSYNEQFF.

The chain couples TRBV3-1 to TRBJ1-6; TCRdb's D call of TRBD1 is untestable without DNA. This CDR3 is built from 13 residues. CDR1 LGHDT and CDR2 YNNKEL come from the germline V gene (reference sequence). CDR3 sequence: CASSRQRGSPLHF.

The V call is TRBV18, the J call TRBJ2-1; absent DNA, TCRdb's TRBD1 call cannot be checked. CDR1 and CDR2 from the germline V gene are KGHSH and LQKENI. The CDR3 contains 18 residues. The CDR3 here is CASSPGQGVRGSYNEQFF.

The rearrangement links TRBV5-1 to TRBJ2-1. The CDR3 length is 16 residues. Looked up from germline, CDR1 is SGHRS and CDR2 is YFSETQ. The CDR3 is CASSLLGGPQTGEQFF.

This chain joins TRBV18 and TRBJ1-5; with no DNA, the TCRdb D assignment of TRBD1 cannot be verified. The CDR3 runs to 16 residues. Germline loops: CDR1 KGHSH, CDR2 LQKENI. CDR3 residues: CTSSVTGGYSNQPQHF.

V and J are TRBV20-1 and TRBJ2-3; TCRdb outputs TRBD1, but without DNA this stays unchecked. This CDR3 comprises 16 residues. Germline assignment: CDR1 DFQATT and CDR2 SNEGSKA (reference sequence). CDR3 residues: CSARAPGGVSTDTQYF.

V usage is TRBV18 and J usage is TRBJ2-7; TCRdb names TRBD1, which stays unverified in the absence of DNA. The CDR3 has 14 amino acids. In germline, CDR1 is KGHSH, CDR2 LQKENI. CDR3 residues: CASSLRTGNYEQYF.

This chain links TRBV29-1 with TRBJ2-1; TCRdb indicates TRBD2, and absent DNA this call remains unverified. The CDR3 runs 18 residues. Germline V gene lookup returns CDR1 SQVTM and CDR2 ANQGSEA. The CDR3 is CSFHLLAGLRTRYNEQFF.

The rearrangement links TRBV28 to TRBJ2-1; checking the TCRdb D call of TRBD1 is not possible without DNA. Per germline, CDR1 MDHEN and CDR2 SYDVKM. This CDR3 has 13 amino acids. CDR3 region: CASSLNQGWEQFF.

This chain uses TRBV4-3 with TRBJ2-7; TCRdb proposes TRBD1, but this gene call is untestable without DNA. CDR3 length equals 20 residues. Germline CDR1 is LGHNA and CDR2 is YSLEER. The CDR3 sequence is CASSQRMSPEPGASYDEQYF.

This chain joins TRBV5-1 and TRBJ2-3; TCRdb's D call of TRBD2 is untestable without DNA. This CDR3 contains 15 residues. Germline CDR1 is SGHRS and CDR2 is YFSETQ. CDR3: CASSLGSAYTDTQYF.

The chain carries TRBV27 and TRBJ2-5; the D call from TCRdb, TRBD2, cannot be confirmed without DNA. Germline values: CDR1 MNHEY, CDR2 SMNVEV (reference sequence). The CDR3 runs 14 residues. The CDR3 sequence: CASSLFGREETQYF.

The CDR3 reads CASSSPGLVPNEQFF. V is TRBV7-9 and J is TRBJ2-1; TCRdb returns TRBD2, unconfirmable since there is no DNA. The CDR3 runs 15 residues. Germline lookup yields CDR1 SEHNR and CDR2 FQNEAQ (reference sequence).

The chain carries TRBV5-1 and TRBJ1-1; no DNA is available, so the TRBD1 call from TCRdb remains unchecked. Germline CDR1 and CDR2: SGHRS and YFSETQ. This CDR3 has 14 residues. CDR3 sequence reads: CASSLQTGNTEAFF.

The chain employs TRBV12-3 or TRBV12-4 and TRBJ1-1. The CDR3 consists of 13 residues. The CDR3 loop reads CASSLSSAQIAFF.

This sequence joins TRBV4-3 and TRBJ2-3; the D call of TRBD1 rests on TCRdb alone, since no DNA is present to check it. This CDR3 contains 15 residues. Germline CDR1 LGHNA, CDR2 YSLEER. The CDR3 protein is CASSQDSGGTDTQYF.

This chain connects TRBV5-1 to TRBJ2-1; the D call of TRBD2 rests on TCRdb alone, since no DNA is present to check it. The germline V gene encodes CDR1 SGHRS and CDR2 YFSETQ. The CDR3 totals 15 residues. The CDR3 region is CASTPRTSSYNEQFF.

This chain's CDR3 is CASKWGLADPYNEQFF. This chain uses TRBV6-1 with TRBJ2-1; TCRdb proposes TRBD2, but this gene call is untestable without DNA. From germline, CDR1 is MNHNS and CDR2 SASEGT. The CDR3 consists of 16 residues.

The J gene is TRBJ1-1, the V gene TRBV12-3 or TRBV12-4; TCRdb selects TRBD1, and the lack of DNA leaves this call unchecked. The CDR3 loop spans 14 amino acids. The CDR3 loop is CASSMTARSTEAFF.

This chain connects TRBV5-4 to TRBJ2-7; the TCRdb call, TRBD2, lacks DNA for checking. Per the germline V gene, CDR1 is SGHNT and CDR2 is YYREEE (reference sequence). The CDR3 totals 12 residues. The CDR3 here is CASSSPPYEQYF. Drawing the rest from reference TRBV5-4 and TRBJ2-7, the complete variable domain is ETGVTQSPTHLIKTRGQQVTLRCSSQSGHNTVSWYQQALGQGPQFIFQYYREEENGRGNFPPRFSGLQFPNYSSELNVNALELDDSALYLCASSSPPYEQYFGPGTRLTVT.

CDR3 sequence reads: CASSFRVHGYTF. This chain connects TRBV7-9 to TRBJ1-2; TCRdb outputs TRBD1, but without DNA this stays unchecked. This CDR3 region has 12 residues. Germline V CDR1 and CDR2: SEHNR, FQNEAQ (reference sequence).

The J gene is TRBJ1-2, the V gene TRBV24-1; lacking DNA, the TRBD1 call made by TCRdb goes unchecked. The length of the CDR3 is 12 residues. CDR1 is KGHDR and CDR2 is SFDVKD in the germline V gene. CDR3 loop: CATSDYRGGYTF.